This T cell receptor (beta chain) is from a study of blood T cell repertoires in COVID-19. The overall study: Samples taken during acute and convalescent COVID-19 were collected in the United States, Italy and Spain. In each case, the material was cDNA or gDNA derived from T cells, B-cell-depleted T cells, or PBMCs.

The germline V gene has CDR1 ENHRY and CDR2 SYGVKD. The CDR3 totals 14 residues. V dropped 4 bases and J dropped 10; count of bases not matched to a gene: 9. In the original processing: The assay estimated nucleated cells by amplifying reference gene primers. Data came from immunoSEQ multiplex PCR; TCRdb stores just in-frame clones and leaves some out. The DNA gave D and trimming, while V, J and clone size come from that table. The sample contains roughly 200,000 clones, 70% to 90% of which appear only once. The sequenced sample consisted of peripheral blood. The receptor was derived from a woman aged 40 to 49 who had recovered from COVID-19. The chain combines TRBV10-3 with TRBJ2-1, with 8 bases aligning to TRBD2. The CDR3 spells CAISGREGQEEQFF. CDR3 nucleotides: TGTGCCATCAGTGGTCGGGAGGGCCAAGAAGAGCAGTTCTTC.